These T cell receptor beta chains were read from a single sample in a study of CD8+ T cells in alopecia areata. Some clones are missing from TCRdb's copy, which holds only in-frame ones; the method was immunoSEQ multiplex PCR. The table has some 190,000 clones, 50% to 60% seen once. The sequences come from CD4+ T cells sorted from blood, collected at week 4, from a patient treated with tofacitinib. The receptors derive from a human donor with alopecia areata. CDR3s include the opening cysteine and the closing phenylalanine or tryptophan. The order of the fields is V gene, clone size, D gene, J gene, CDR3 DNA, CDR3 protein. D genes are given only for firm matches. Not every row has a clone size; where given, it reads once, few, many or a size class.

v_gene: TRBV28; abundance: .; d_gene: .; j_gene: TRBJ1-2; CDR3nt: TGTGCCAGCAGGGACGCGGCGGCAGGAGTAGGGGGGTATGGCTACACCTTC; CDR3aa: CASRDAAAGVGGYGYTF
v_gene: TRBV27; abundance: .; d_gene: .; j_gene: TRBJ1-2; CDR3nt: TGTGCCAGCAGTTTTTCGACAGGACAAGGCTACACCTTC; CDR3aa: CASSFSTGQGYTF
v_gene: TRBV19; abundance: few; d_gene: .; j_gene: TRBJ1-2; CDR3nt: TGTGCCAGTAGTATAGACTTGCTCCGGAACTATGGCTACACCTTC; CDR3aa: CASSIDLLRNYGYTF
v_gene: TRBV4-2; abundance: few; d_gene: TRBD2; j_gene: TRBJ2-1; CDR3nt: TGTGCCAGCAGCCCAGGGACTAGCGGTTACAATGAGCAGTTCTTC; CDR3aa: CASSPGTSGYNEQFF
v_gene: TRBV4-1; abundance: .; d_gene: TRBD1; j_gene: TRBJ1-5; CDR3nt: TGCGCCAGCAGCCAAGGCGGGACAGGGGAAGGTCAGCCCCAGCATTTT; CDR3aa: CASSQGGTGEGQPQHF
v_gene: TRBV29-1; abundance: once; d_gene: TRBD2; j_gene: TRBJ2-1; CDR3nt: TGCAGCGTGAGTCCCAGCGGGGGCAACAATGAGCAGTTCTTC; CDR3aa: CSVSPSGGNNEQFF
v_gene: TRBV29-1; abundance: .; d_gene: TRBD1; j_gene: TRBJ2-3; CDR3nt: TGCAGCGTTGATGGGACAGTTGGCACAGATACGCAGTATTTT; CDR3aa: CSVDGTVGTDTQYF
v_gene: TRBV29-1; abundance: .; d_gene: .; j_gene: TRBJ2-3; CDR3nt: TGCAGCGTTGAAAGAGGGGCCGCTACAGATACGCAGTATTTT; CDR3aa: CSVERGAATDTQYF
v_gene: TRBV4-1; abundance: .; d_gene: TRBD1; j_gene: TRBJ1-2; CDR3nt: TGCGCCAGCGCAATTGCAGGGGGAGAGAATGGCTACACCTTC; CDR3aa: CASAIAGGENGYTF
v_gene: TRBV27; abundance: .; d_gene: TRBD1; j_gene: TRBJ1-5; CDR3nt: TGTGCCAGCGGTCCACTCCCCGGGACAGGTCCATGGCCCCAGCATTTT; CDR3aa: CASGPLPGTGPWPQHF
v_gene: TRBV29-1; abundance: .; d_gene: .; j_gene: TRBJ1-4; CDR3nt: TGCAGCGTTGAGGCGGGGTATCAAAAACTGTTTTTT; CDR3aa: CSVEAGYQKLFF
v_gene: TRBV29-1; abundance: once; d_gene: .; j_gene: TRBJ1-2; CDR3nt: TGCAGCGTTGGGCAGGGTATAGGTGGCTACACCTTC; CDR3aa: CSVGQGIGGYTF
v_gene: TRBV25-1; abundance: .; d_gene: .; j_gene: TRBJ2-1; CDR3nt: TGTGCCAGCAGTGAGGTCCTCGGTTTTGCCTACAATGAGCAGTTCTTC; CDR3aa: CASSEVLGFAYNEQFF
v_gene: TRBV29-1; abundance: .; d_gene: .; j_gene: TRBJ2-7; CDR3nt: TGCAGCGCCCAGGGGCTAGCAGGAACCTACGAGCAGTACTTC; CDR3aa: CSAQGLAGTYEQYF
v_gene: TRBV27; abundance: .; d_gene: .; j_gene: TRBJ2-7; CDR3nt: TGTGCCAGCAGTTTAGAACAGGGCTACGAGCAGTACTTC; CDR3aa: CASSLEQGYEQYF
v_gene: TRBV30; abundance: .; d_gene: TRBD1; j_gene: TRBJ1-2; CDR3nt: TGTGCCTGGACAGGGGGCAACTATGGCTACACCTTC; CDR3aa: CAWTGGNYGYTF
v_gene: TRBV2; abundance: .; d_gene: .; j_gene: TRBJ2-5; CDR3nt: TGTGCCAGCAGTGCTAAGGCAAGGGTCGGGACCCAGTACTTC; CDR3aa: CASSAKARVGTQYF
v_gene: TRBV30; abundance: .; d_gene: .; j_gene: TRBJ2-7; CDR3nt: TGTGCCTGGAGTCGGGTTATCGACGAGCAGTACTTC; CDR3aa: CAWSRVIDEQYF
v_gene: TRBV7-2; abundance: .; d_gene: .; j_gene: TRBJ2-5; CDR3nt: TGTGCCAGCAGCTCCGGACAGATTAGGGAGACCCAGTACTTC; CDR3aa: CASSSGQIRETQYF
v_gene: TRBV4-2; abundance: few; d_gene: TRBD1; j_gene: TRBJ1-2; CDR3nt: TGTGCCAGCAGCCAAGATGCGACAGGGACTGGCTACACCTTC; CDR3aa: CASSQDATGTGYTF
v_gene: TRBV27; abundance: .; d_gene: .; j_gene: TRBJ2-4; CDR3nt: TGTGCCAGCTCCGCCCTTTTAGCCAAAAACATTCAGTACTTC; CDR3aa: CASSALLAKNIQYF
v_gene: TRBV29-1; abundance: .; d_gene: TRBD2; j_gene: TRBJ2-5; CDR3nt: TGCAGCGTTCCGAGCACGGGAGGGCTTGGGGAGACCCAGTACTTC; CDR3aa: CSVPSTGGLGETQYF
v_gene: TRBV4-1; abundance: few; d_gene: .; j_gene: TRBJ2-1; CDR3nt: TGCGCCAGCAGCCAAGTTCCGGGGGACAATGAGCAGTTCTTC; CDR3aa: CASSQVPGDNEQFF
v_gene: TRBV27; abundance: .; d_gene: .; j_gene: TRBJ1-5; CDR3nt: TGTGCCAGCAGTCAAACCCTCAGTAATCAGCCCCAGCATTTT; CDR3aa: CASSQTLSNQPQHF
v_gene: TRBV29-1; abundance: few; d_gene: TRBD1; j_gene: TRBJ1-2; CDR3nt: TGCAGCGTTGAAGAGGGCAGGGGGCGGAGTGGCTACACCTTC; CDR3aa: CSVEEGRGRSGYTF
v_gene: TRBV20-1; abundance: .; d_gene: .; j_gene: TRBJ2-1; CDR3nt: TGCAGTGCTAGAGGTTATGAGCAGTTCTTC; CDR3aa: CSARGYEQFF
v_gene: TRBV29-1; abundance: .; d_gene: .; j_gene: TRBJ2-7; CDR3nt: TGCAGCGTTGTTAGGGTTTCCGAGCAGTACTTC; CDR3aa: CSVVRVSEQYF
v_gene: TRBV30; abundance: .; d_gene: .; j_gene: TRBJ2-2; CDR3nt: TGTGCCTGGAGTGGGAACACCGGGGAGCTGTTTTTT; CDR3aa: CAWSGNTGELFF
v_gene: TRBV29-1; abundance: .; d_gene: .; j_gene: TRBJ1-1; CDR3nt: TGCAGCGCGTCACAGAAGACTGAAGCTTTCTTT; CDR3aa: CSASQKTEAFF
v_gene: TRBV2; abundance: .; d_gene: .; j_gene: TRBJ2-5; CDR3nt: TGTGCCAGCAGCCCCCTGGGGAGGCAAGAGACCCAGTACTTC; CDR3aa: CASSPLGRQETQYF
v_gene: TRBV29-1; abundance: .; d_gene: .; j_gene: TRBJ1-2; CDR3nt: TGCAGCGGTGCTGCAGTGGGTAGCTATGGCTACACCTTC; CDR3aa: CSGAAVGSYGYTF
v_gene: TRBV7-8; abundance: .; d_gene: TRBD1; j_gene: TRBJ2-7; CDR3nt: TGTGCCAGCAGCCGCCGGGACAGGGGGTTATACGAGCAGTACTTC; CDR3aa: CASSRRDRGLYEQYF
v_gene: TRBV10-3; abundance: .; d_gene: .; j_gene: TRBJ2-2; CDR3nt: TGTGCCATCAGTGGTCTTGGGGAGCTGTTTTTT; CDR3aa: CAISGLGELFF
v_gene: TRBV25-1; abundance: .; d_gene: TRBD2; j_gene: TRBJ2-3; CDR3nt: TGTGCCAGCAGTGAGGGGCGGGGGGGCGGTACAGATACGCAGTATTTT; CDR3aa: CASSEGRGGGTDTQYF
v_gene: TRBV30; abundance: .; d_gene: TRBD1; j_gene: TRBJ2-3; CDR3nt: TGTGCCTGGAGTGTACCAGGGGGAAGCACAGATACGCAGTATTTT; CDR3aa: CAWSVPGGSTDTQYF